This T cell receptor (beta chain) was documented in a study of blood T cells in healthy people across ages. Study results and limitations: While age rose, TCR beta diversity per million T cells dropped in a roughly linear way.

The use of a sample-barcoded 5' primer and a J-beta primer mix characterized a second PCR of about 7 to 12 cycles. MiXCR, applied by TCRdb to the 5' RACE reads, yields one record per CDR3 protein. The data hold hundreds of thousands of distinct CDR3 sequences, with less than 60% observed a single time. Of note for this clonotype: Antigen specificity is unknown. Possible read error: a much larger clone is one base away.

CDR3 length: 13 residues. CDR1 and CDR2 from the germline V gene are DFQATT and SNEGSKA (reference sequence). The TCR originated in a man at least 80 years old in good health. J is TRBJ1-5 and V is TRBV20-1; D not resolved. Input material: blood. In nucleotides, the CDR3 is TGCAGTACTAGTCCCGGAAAGGATCAGCCCCAGCATTTT. It specifies CSTSPGKDQPQHF.